The next 9 T cell receptor beta chains were all read from a single sample in a study of T cell clonotyping in hematopoietic cell transplantation. Some clones are missing from TCRdb's copy, which holds only in-frame ones; the method was immunoSEQ multiplex PCR. There are thousands of clones in the sample; more than 90% occur only once, and less than 50% lies in the top ten. This sample comprised peripheral blood mononuclear cells, obtained 100 days after allogeneic stem cell transplant. The receptors originated from a female patient aged 45-60 years who had an allogeneic stem cell transplant from an unrelated donor, so T cells may come from the graft donor. Some clones in this sample may be carry-over from other donors' samples.

The J gene is TRBJ1-6, the V gene TRBV9; 11 nucleotides align to TRBD1. The junction had 3 bases not matched to a gene; V was cut back by 3 bases and J by 7 bases. Germline values: CDR1 SGDLS, CDR2 YYNGEE. There are 15 residues in the CDR3. CDR3 sequence (DNA): TGTGCCAGCAGCGCTGGACAGGGGGCAAATTCACCCCTCCACTTT. Translation: CASSAGQGANSPLHF.

The chain joins TRBV6-1 to TRBJ2-7; D unresolved. Germline loops: CDR1 MNHNS, CDR2 SASEGT. V was cut by 1 base and J by 2 bases, with 6 bases left in between. The CDR3 has 13 amino acids. The CDR3 loop reads CASSEDGTYEQYF. The CDR3 coding sequence is TGTGCCAGCAGTGAAGATGGCACCTACGAGCAGTACTTC.

This clone was counted between two and nine times. The J gene is TRBJ2-1, the V gene TRBV6-1, with D unresolved. CDR3 length: 12 residues. Germline V gene sequence: CDR1 MNHNS, CDR2 SASEGT. Trimming removed 2 bases at V and 8 bases at J, with 7 bases between. The CDR3 here is CASSEWSDEQFF. DNA for the CDR3: TGTGCCAGCAGTGAATGGAGCGATGAGCAGTTCTTC.

V usage is TRBV7-3 and J usage is TRBJ2-3; D may be TRBD2 (6 bases). Germline CDR1 is SGHTA and CDR2 is FQGTGA. V was cut by 1 base and J by 4 bases, with 18 bases left in between. This CDR3 comprises 17 residues. CDR3 sequence reads: CASSLNAVGSGADTQYF. The CDR3 nucleotides are TGTGCCAGCAGCTTAAATGCAGTCGGGTCGGGGGCAGATACGCAGTATTTT.

The rearrangement links TRBV25-1 to TRBJ2-2; 7 bases match TRBD2. Germline V CDR1 and CDR2: MGHDK, SYGVNS. CDR3 length equals 14 residues. With 6 bases clipped from V and 3 bases from J, the junction kept 4 bases outside the gene matches. The CDR3 DNA reads as TGTGCCAGCAGCATCGGGGGGTACACCGGGGAGCTGTTTTTT. It translates to CASSIGGYTGELFF. Using reference TRBV25-1 and TRBJ2-2 for the parts outside the CDR3, the full variable domain is EADIYQTPRYLVIGTGKKITLECSQTMGHDKMYWYQQDPGMELHLIHYSYGVNSTEKGDLSSESTVSRIRTEHFPLTLESARPSHTSQYLCASSIGGYTGELFFGEGSRLTVL.

The rearrangement joins TRBV7-9 to TRBJ2-5; D tentatively reads TRBD1 or TRBD2 (5 bases each). Per the germline V gene, CDR1 is SEHNR and CDR2 is FQNEAQ (reference sequence). This CDR3 comprises 17 residues. Trimming removed 5 bases at V and 1 base at J, with 20 bases between. CDR3 nucleotides: TGTGCCAGCAGCGATGGAGAGCTCGGGACGGTCCAAGAGACCCAGTACTTC. Amino acid sequence: CASSDGELGTVQETQYF.

This clone has only one observation. The gene calls are TRBV19 and TRBJ1-6, with D possibly TRBD1 on 5 matching bases. The CDR3 has 14 residues. CDR1 and CDR2 from the germline V gene are LNHDA and SQIVND (reference sequence). Trimming removed 5 bases at V and 7 bases at J, with 12 bases between. The CDR3 protein is CASSWGPGNSPLHF. The DNA for the CDR3 is TGTGCCAGTAGTTGGGGACCGGGGAATTCACCCCTCCACTTT.

CDR3 in amino acids: CASSSELKEQFF. The CDR3 nucleotides read TGTGCCAGCAGCTCCGAGTTGAAAGAGCAGTTCTTC. The J gene is TRBJ2-1, the V gene TRBV9, with unresolved D. The CDR3 totals 12 residues. Germline-derived CDR1 and CDR2 are SGDLS and YYNGEE. Trimming left V 4 bases short and J 10 bases short, with 12 bases between.

The chain joins TRBV5-1 to TRBJ1-2, with a weak D call TRBD1 (5 bases). Germline CDR1 and CDR2: SGHRS and YFSETQ. This CDR3 comprises 16 residues. V gave up 0 bases and J gave up 5 bases, with 17 bases separating them. This CDR3 is CASSLDGRGWGYGYTF. The CDR3 DNA sequence: TGCGCCAGCAGCTTGGATGGAAGGGGATGGGGGTATGGCTACACCTTC.